These 13 T cell receptor beta chains share one sample of origin, sequenced in a study of blood T cell repertoires in COVID-19. Sequencing used immunoSEQ multiplex PCR; TCRdb keeps in-frame clones, though not all of them. The repertoire consists of 25,000 to 30,000 clones, with 85% to 90% occurring once and the leading ten covering roughly 9.1%. What was sequenced was peripheral blood. The receptors shown here come from a man aged 55 to 70 with acute or convalescent COVID-19.

The chain combines TRBV5-4 with TRBJ2-3; D may be TRBD2 (6 bases). The CDR3 runs 16 residues. Germline values: CDR1 SGHNT, CDR2 YYREEE (reference sequence). V lost 3 bases, J lost 1 base, and 15 bases lay in between. CDR3 DNA: TGTGCCAGCAGCTATAAGCGGGTAGAAGGCACAGATACGCAGTATTTT. It codes for CASSYKRVEGTDTQYF.

The chain recombines TRBV19 with TRBJ2-3, with a weak D call TRBD1 (6 bases). This CDR3 spans 16 amino acids. Trimming pared 6 bases from V and 2 bases from J, leaving 18 bases between. Germline V lookup: CDR1 LNHDA, CDR2 SQIVND (reference sequence). The CDR3 protein is CASRQRTALNTDTQYF. CDR3 bases: TGTGCCAGTAGACAGAGGACAGCGCTAAACACAGATACGCAGTATTTT.

The chain employs TRBV5-1 and TRBJ1-1, with D perhaps TRBD1 (5 bases). The germline V gene encodes CDR1 SGHRS and CDR2 YFSETQ. V was pared by 2 bases and J by 1 base, with 6 bases between. The CDR3 extends over 13 amino acids. The DNA of the CDR3 is TGCGCCAGCAGCTTCGGGGGGAACACTGAAGCTTTCTTT. Amino acid sequence: CASSFGGNTEAFF.

CDR3 sequence reads: CASTRDNMNTEAFF. The CDR3 bases are TGCGCCAGCACCCGGGACAACATGAACACTGAAGCTTTCTTT. The J gene is TRBJ1-1, the V gene TRBV10-1; D is perhaps TRBD1 (6 bases). Trimming shortened V by 7 bases and J by 0 bases, and 12 bases separated the two germline ends. The length of the CDR3 is 14 residues. CDR1 and CDR2 from the germline V gene are WNHNN and SYGVQD (reference sequence).

This rearrangement joins TRBV12-3 or TRBV12-4 to TRBJ1-2, with D unclear. The CDR3 has 12 amino acids. Deletions cut 4 bases from V and 2 bases from J, with 5 bases between. The CDR3 region has the DNA TGTGCCAGCAGTTCCGAGAACTATGGCTACACCTTC. This sequence encodes CASSSENYGYTF.

V is TRBV6-6 and J is TRBJ1-1; D is perhaps TRBD1 (5 bases). The CDR3 covers 16 residues. V lost 6 bases and J lost 0, with 17 bases in between. The germline V gene encodes CDR1 MNHNY and CDR2 SVGAGI (reference sequence). CDR3 sequence: CASRHTQGSMNTEAFF. The CDR3 DNA reads TGTGCCAGCAGACACACCCAGGGATCTATGAACACTGAAGCTTTCTTT.

This chain links TRBV28 with TRBJ2-7, with D perhaps TRBD2 (5 bases). Germline V gene sequence: CDR1 MDHEN, CDR2 SYDVKM. The CDR3 length is 14 residues. V was cut by 2 bases and J by 5 bases, with 13 bases left in between. The CDR3 DNA sequence: TGTGCCAGCAGTTTACGGACTTCGATGCACGAGCAGTACTTC. Its translation is CASSLRTSMHEQYF.

The gene calls are TRBV7-8 and TRBJ2-6; D ambiguous. The V end was cut by 10 bases, the J end by 0 bases, with 13 bases between. CDR1 is SGHVS, CDR2 FQNEAQ, per germline. The CDR3 has 15 residues. The CDR3 is CATQSVPSGANVLTF. CDR3 nucleotide sequence: TGTGCCACCCAATCGGTTCCCTCTGGGGCCAACGTCCTGACTTTC.

V gene TRBV3-1 (or the pseudogene TRBV3-2) combines with J gene TRBJ2-7, with D perhaps TRBD1 (5 bases). V lost 2 bases to trimming and J lost 2 bases, with 7 bases between them. Germline assignment: CDR1 LGHDT and CDR2 YNNKEL (reference sequence). CDR3 size: 13 residues. In nucleotides, the CDR3 is TGTGCCAGCAGCCAACCGACAGCCTACGAGCAGTACTTC. Encoded protein: CASSQPTAYEQYF.

This clone was seen only once. This chain uses TRBV7-3 with TRBJ2-5; TRBD2 matches at 12 bases. After removal of 3 bases from V and 5 bases from J, the junction contained 1 base not matched to a gene. CDR3 length: 14 amino acids. Germline values: CDR1 SGHTA, CDR2 FQGTGA. CDR3 nucleotide sequence: TGTGCCAGCAGCTTGACTAGCGGGAGTGAGACCCAGTACTTC. Protein product: CASSLTSGSETQYF.

The chain links TRBV7-2 to TRBJ1-4, with TRBD1 matching over 7 bases. The CDR3 contains 11 residues. Germline V gene sequence: CDR1 SGHTA, CDR2 FQGNSA. The V gene end was trimmed by 5 bases and the J gene end by 13 bases; junction bases not matched to a gene: 4. CDR3 amino acids: CASSTRDRLFF. The DNA of the CDR3 is TGTGCCAGCAGCACCCGGGACAGACTGTTTTTT.

The chain is built from TRBV2 and TRBJ2-7; 9 positions agree with TRBD1. The length of the CDR3 is 13 residues. The V gene end was trimmed by 8 bases and the J gene end by 7 bases; junction bases not matched to a gene: 9. Germline loops: CDR1 SNHLY, CDR2 FYNNEI. The CDR3 loop is CASQGQGVGEQYF. The CDR3 region has the DNA TGTGCCAGCCAGGGACAGGGAGTGGGGGAGCAGTACTTC. Using reference TRBV2 and TRBJ2-7 for the parts outside the CDR3, the full variable domain is EPEVTQTPSHQVTQMGQEVILRCVPISNHLYFYWYRQILGQKVEFLVSFYNNEISEKSEIFDDQFSVERPDGSNFTLKIRSTKLEDSAMYFCASQGQGVGEQYFGPGTRLTVT.

J is TRBJ2-1 and V is TRBV20-1; tentative D call: TRBD1 (7 bases). The CDR3 extends over 17 amino acids. The germline V gene has CDR1 DFQATT and CDR2 SNEGSKA (reference sequence). The V end was cut by 3 bases, the J end by 7 bases, with 25 bases between. In DNA form, the CDR3 reads TGCAGTGCTAGTCTCCCCGGAGGGCAGGGGGTTGGAAATGAGCAGTTCTTC. This sequence encodes CSASLPGGQGVGNEQFF.